Here is one T cell receptor (beta chain) with its context. Profiled with immunoSEQ multiplex PCR; TCRdb holds only in-frame clones, not every one. The repertoire holds under 60,000 clones, with 90% as singletons. With 4 bases removed from V and 0 bases from J, the gap between germline ends came to 14 bases. CDR3 length: 16 residues. CDR1 SGHTS and CDR2 YDEGEE come from the germline V gene. These data belong to a study of OX40 agonist ivuxolimab in advanced cancers. Study context: Head and neck, renal cell, melanoma or hepatocellular carcinoma were the cancers that dose-escalation patients had. The eligibility criteria allowed prior anti-PD-1, anti-PD-L1 or anti-CTLA-4 therapy, and around 38% had some. Partial responses were achieved by three patients: one hepatocellular carcinoma, two cutaneous melanoma.

The genes are TRBV5-8 and TRBJ2-1, with D tentatively TRBD1 (6 bases). The starting material was CD4+ or CD8+ T cells sorted from blood, obtained in a trial of the OX40 agonist ivuxolimab. This receptor was identified in an adult with an advanced solid tumor such as melanoma, head and neck, liver or kidney cancer. The CDR3 spells CASSQGTWSSYNEQFF. The CDR3 DNA reads TGTGCCAGCAGCCAGGGGACCTGGAGCTCCTACAATGAGCAGTTCTTC.